This is a list of T cell receptor beta chains from one sample in a study of blood T cell repertoires in COVID-19. TCRdb's copy holds only in-frame clones and misses some; the assay was immunoSEQ multiplex PCR. This sample has over 200,000 clones, with about 87% found just once. The sequencing sample was made of peripheral blood. These receptors originate from a man aged 30-40 years with COVID-19, enrolled during active disease. The CDR3 runs from the conserved cysteine through the conserved F or W. The order of the fields is V gene, clone size, CDR3 length, J gene, D gene, CDR3 protein, CDR3 DNA. D genes are given only for firm matches. A row's size may be missing; if present it is once, few, many or a size class.

V gene: TRBV28
clone size: .
CDR3 length: 15
J gene: TRBJ1-1
D gene: TRBD1
CDR3 protein: CASPGQGHKNTEAFF
CDR3 DNA: TGTGCCAGCCCGGGACAGGGTCATAAAAACACTGAAGCTTTCTTT

V gene: TRBV2
clone size: few
CDR3 length: 14
J gene: TRBJ2-3
D gene: TRBD2
CDR3 protein: CASSGTSGRDTQYF
CDR3 DNA: TGTGCCAGCAGTGGGACTAGCGGTAGAGATACGCAGTATTTT

V gene: TRBV10-1
clone size: .
CDR3 length: 16
J gene: TRBJ1-5
D gene: TRBD1
CDR3 protein: CASRWTGRPSNQPQHF
CDR3 DNA: TGCGCCAGCAGATGGACAGGTAGACCGAGCAATCAGCCCCAGCATTTT

V gene: TRBV27
clone size: .
CDR3 length: 15
J gene: TRBJ2-1
D gene: TRBD2
CDR3 protein: CASSFSGGSYNEQFF
CDR3 DNA: TGTGCCAGCAGTTTTAGCGGGGGCTCCTACAATGAGCAGTTCTTC

V gene: TRBV12-2
clone size: .
CDR3 length: 14
J gene: TRBJ1-1
D gene: .
CDR3 protein: CASRLKQGNTEAFF
CDR3 DNA: TGTGCAAGTCGCTTAAAACAGGGCAACACTGAAGCTTTCTTT

V gene: TRBV9
clone size: .
CDR3 length: 14
J gene: TRBJ1-5
D gene: .
CDR3 protein: CASQGRGGNQPQHF
CDR3 DNA: TGTGCCAGCCAGGGCAGGGGTGGCAATCAGCCCCAGCATTTT

V gene: TRBV18
clone size: once
CDR3 length: 16
J gene: TRBJ1-6
D gene: .
CDR3 protein: CASSPQAGQGGSPLHF
CDR3 DNA: TGTGCCAGCTCACCACAAGCGGGCCAGGGCGGTTCACCCCTCCACTTT

V gene: TRBV6-2/TRBV6-3
clone size: once
CDR3 length: 15
J gene: TRBJ1-1
D gene: .
CDR3 protein: CASSELLGANTEAFF
CDR3 DNA: TGTGCCAGCAGCGAACTCCTAGGCGCGAACACTGAAGCTTTCTTT

V gene: TRBV6-5
clone size: .
CDR3 length: 14
J gene: TRBJ1-6
D gene: .
CDR3 protein: CASSYEGRRSPLHF
CDR3 DNA: TGTGCCAGCAGTTACGAGGGAAGGCGTTCACCCCTCCACTTT

V gene: TRBV11-2
clone size: .
CDR3 length: 17
J gene: TRBJ2-7
D gene: .
CDR3 protein: CASSLRQGGRARDEQYF
CDR3 DNA: TGTGCCAGCAGCTTACGGCAGGGTGGCAGAGCCAGGGACGAGCAGTACTTC

V gene: TRBV5-8
clone size: .
CDR3 length: 18
J gene: TRBJ2-4
D gene: TRBD2
CDR3 protein: CASSARPGGPTAKNIQYF
CDR3 DNA: TGTGCCAGCAGCGCAAGGCCGGGAGGGCCAACGGCCAAAAACATTCAGTACTTC

V gene: TRBV9
clone size: .
CDR3 length: 16
J gene: TRBJ2-1
D gene: TRBD1
CDR3 protein: CASSVAAGQGFYEQFF
CDR3 DNA: TGTGCCAGCAGCGTAGCAGCGGGACAGGGGTTTTATGAGCAGTTCTTC

V gene: TRBV7-9
clone size: .
CDR3 length: 14
J gene: TRBJ2-2
D gene: .
CDR3 protein: CASSPRQLTGELFF
CDR3 DNA: TGTGCCAGCAGCCCTAGACAGCTCACCGGGGAGCTGTTTTTT

V gene: TRBV10-3
clone size: .
CDR3 length: 15
J gene: TRBJ2-7
D gene: .
CDR3 protein: CAISESSDGSYEQYF
CDR3 DNA: TGTGCCATCAGTGAGTCTAGCGACGGGTCCTACGAGCAGTACTTC

V gene: TRBV29-1
clone size: once
CDR3 length: 16
J gene: TRBJ2-3
D gene: TRBD2
CDR3 protein: CSVEGRTAGGGDTQYF
CDR3 DNA: TGCAGCGTTGAAGGCCGAACAGCGGGGGGAGGAGATACGCAGTATTTT

V gene: TRBV29-1
clone size: once
CDR3 length: 13
J gene: TRBJ1-2
D gene: TRBD1
CDR3 protein: CSAWTGGNYGYTF
CDR3 DNA: TGCAGCGCCTGGACAGGGGGTAACTATGGCTACACCTTC

V gene: TRBV15
clone size: once
CDR3 length: 18
J gene: TRBJ2-1
D gene: TRBD2
CDR3 protein: CATSRATSGGAYYNEQFF
CDR3 DNA: TGTGCCACCAGCCGGGCTACTAGCGGGGGGGCGTATTACAATGAGCAGTTCTTC

V gene: TRBV12-3/TRBV12-4
clone size: .
CDR3 length: 12
J gene: TRBJ2-3
D gene: TRBD2
CDR3 protein: CASSLAIAGVYF
CDR3 DNA: TGTGCCAGCAGTTTGGCGATAGCGGGAGTTTATTTT

V gene: TRBV5-4
clone size: .
CDR3 length: 15
J gene: TRBJ2-7
D gene: .
CDR3 protein: CASSLEAATYYEQYF
CDR3 DNA: TGTGCCAGCAGCTTGGAAGCGGCCACATACTACGAGCAGTACTTC

V gene: TRBV4-3
clone size: .
CDR3 length: 16
J gene: TRBJ2-7
D gene: TRBD2
CDR3 protein: CASSQVLGRPSYEQYF
CDR3 DNA: TGCGCCAGCAGCCAAGTCCTCGGGAGGCCCTCCTACGAGCAGTACTTC

V gene: TRBV7-9
clone size: .
CDR3 length: 15
J gene: TRBJ2-1
D gene: .
CDR3 protein: CASSLSGAYYNEQFF
CDR3 DNA: TGTGCCAGCAGCCTGTCGGGAGCCTACTACAATGAGCAGTTCTTC

V gene: TRBV7-2
clone size: .
CDR3 length: 15
J gene: TRBJ2-3
D gene: .
CDR3 protein: CASSLGPGGTDTQYF
CDR3 DNA: TGTGCCAGCAGCTTAGGGCCAGGGGGCACAGATACGCAGTATTTT

V gene: TRBV28
clone size: once
CDR3 length: 14
J gene: TRBJ2-7
D gene: TRBD1
CDR3 protein: CASSSGTGVYEQYF
CDR3 DNA: TGTGCCAGCAGTTCCGGGACAGGGGTCTACGAGCAGTACTTC

V gene: TRBV5-1
clone size: .
CDR3 length: 15
J gene: TRBJ2-7
D gene: TRBD1
CDR3 protein: CASSGGQGYTYEQYF
CDR3 DNA: TGCGCCAGCAGCGGAGGACAGGGGTATACCTACGAGCAGTACTTC

V gene: TRBV3-1/TRBV3-2
clone size: .
CDR3 length: 14
J gene: TRBJ2-1
D gene: .
CDR3 protein: CASSQGAQDNEQFF
CDR3 DNA: TGTGCCAGCAGCCAAGGGGCACAGGACAATGAGCAGTTCTTC

V gene: TRBV4-1
clone size: .
CDR3 length: 15
J gene: TRBJ2-7
D gene: .
CDR3 protein: CASSQGPTGSYEQYF
CDR3 DNA: TGCGCCAGCAGCCAAGGCCCTACGGGCTCCTACGAGCAGTACTTC

V gene: TRBV7-2
clone size: .
CDR3 length: 14
J gene: TRBJ1-1
D gene: .
CDR3 protein: CASSFLDGGTEAFF
CDR3 DNA: TGTGCCAGCAGCTTCCTGGACGGAGGGACTGAAGCTTTCTTT

V gene: TRBV27
clone size: .
CDR3 length: 16
J gene: TRBJ2-7
D gene: .
CDR3 protein: CASSHLPGTLNYEQYF
CDR3 DNA: TGTGCCAGCAGCCACCTTCCCGGGACACTGAATTACGAGCAGTACTTC

V gene: TRBV10-2
clone size: few
CDR3 length: 14
J gene: TRBJ1-2
D gene: .
CDR3 protein: CASSESWPPYGYTF
CDR3 DNA: TGCGCCAGCAGTGAGTCGTGGCCGCCTTATGGCTACACCTTC

V gene: TRBV9
clone size: .
CDR3 length: 17
J gene: TRBJ1-4
D gene: .
CDR3 protein: CASSVGAVFATNEKLFF
CDR3 DNA: TGTGCCAGCAGCGTAGGGGCAGTTTTTGCAACTAATGAAAAACTGTTTTTT

V gene: TRBV24-1
clone size: .
CDR3 length: 18
J gene: TRBJ2-1
D gene: TRBD1
CDR3 protein: CATSDPGTGGAGNNEQFF
CDR3 DNA: TGTGCCACCAGTGATCCCGGGACAGGGGGCGCCGGGAACAATGAGCAGTTCTTC

V gene: TRBV14
clone size: once
CDR3 length: 12
J gene: TRBJ2-3
D gene: .
CDR3 protein: CASSPSFSTQYF
CDR3 DNA: TGTGCCAGCAGCCCCTCATTCAGTACGCAGTATTTT

V gene: TRBV3-1/TRBV3-2
clone size: .
CDR3 length: 13
J gene: TRBJ1-2
D gene: TRBD1
CDR3 protein: CASRLRQGRGYTF
CDR3 DNA: TGTGCCAGCCGCCTCAGACAGGGACGTGGCTACACCTTC

V gene: TRBV28
clone size: few
CDR3 length: 16
J gene: TRBJ1-2
D gene: TRBD1
CDR3 protein: CASSLWAGGSNYGYTF
CDR3 DNA: TGTGCCAGCAGTTTATGGGCAGGGGGCTCCAACTATGGCTACACCTTC

V gene: TRBV14
clone size: .
CDR3 length: 10
J gene: TRBJ2-1
D gene: .
CDR3 protein: CASSQGGQFF
CDR3 DNA: TGTGCCAGCAGCCAAGGAGGGCAGTTCTTC

V gene: TRBV19
clone size: .
CDR3 length: 12
J gene: TRBJ1-2
D gene: .
CDR3 protein: CATRHLNYGYTF
CDR3 DNA: TGTGCCACCAGACACCTCAACTATGGCTACACCTTC

V gene: TRBV5-1
clone size: many
CDR3 length: 15
J gene: TRBJ1-2
D gene: .
CDR3 protein: CASSPRGLENYGYTF
CDR3 DNA: TGCGCCAGCAGCCCCAGGGGTTTGGAGAACTATGGCTACACCTTC

V gene: TRBV5-6
clone size: .
CDR3 length: 17
J gene: TRBJ1-4
D gene: TRBD1
CDR3 protein: CASSSPGQGTTNEKLFF
CDR3 DNA: TGTGCCAGCAGCTCGCCGGGACAGGGGACAACTAATGAAAAACTGTTTTTT

V gene: TRBV15
clone size: .
CDR3 length: 17
J gene: TRBJ1-1
D gene: .
CDR3 protein: CATSRDLLWGRYTEAFF
CDR3 DNA: TGTGCCACCAGCAGAGACCTTTTATGGGGGCGCTACACTGAAGCTTTCTTT

V gene: TRBV6-5
clone size: once
CDR3 length: 15
J gene: TRBJ2-2
D gene: TRBD2
CDR3 protein: CASSSGTRHTGELFF
CDR3 DNA: TGTGCCAGCAGTTCCGGGACTAGACACACCGGGGAGCTGTTTTTT

V gene: TRBV3-1/TRBV3-2
clone size: .
CDR3 length: 15
J gene: TRBJ2-5
D gene: TRBD2
CDR3 protein: CASSQGLVVRETQYF
CDR3 DNA: TGTGCCAGCAGCCAGGGACTAGTGGTTCGAGAGACCCAGTACTTC

V gene: TRBV7-2
clone size: .
CDR3 length: 16
J gene: TRBJ1-1
D gene: TRBD1
CDR3 protein: CASSRTIDRGLTEAFF
CDR3 DNA: TGTGCCAGCAGCCGTACGATTGACAGGGGTCTGACTGAAGCTTTCTTT

V gene: TRBV5-1
clone size: .
CDR3 length: 15
J gene: TRBJ1-5
D gene: TRBD1
CDR3 protein: CASRPTGEDNQPQHF
CDR3 DNA: TGCGCCAGCAGGCCGACAGGGGAGGACAATCAGCCCCAGCATTTT

V gene: TRBV19
clone size: .
CDR3 length: 11
J gene: TRBJ2-7
D gene: TRBD1
CDR3 protein: CASRQGGEQYF
CDR3 DNA: TGTGCCAGTAGACAGGGGGGCGAGCAGTACTTC

V gene: TRBV29-1
clone size: once
CDR3 length: 14
J gene: TRBJ1-4
D gene: .
CDR3 protein: CSVVQAPTNEKLFF
CDR3 DNA: TGCAGCGTTGTCCAGGCCCCAACTAATGAAAAACTGTTTTTT

V gene: TRBV5-4
clone size: .
CDR3 length: 15
J gene: TRBJ2-4
D gene: TRBD2
CDR3 protein: CASSFEIAGLNIQYF
CDR3 DNA: TGTGCCAGCAGCTTTGAAATAGCGGGATTAAACATTCAGTACTTC

V gene: TRBV2
clone size: .
CDR3 length: 14
J gene: TRBJ2-1
D gene: TRBD1
CDR3 protein: CASMTGAGYNEQFF
CDR3 DNA: TGTGCCAGCATGACAGGGGCGGGTTACAATGAGCAGTTCTTC

V gene: TRBV5-4
clone size: .
CDR3 length: 15
J gene: TRBJ1-1
D gene: TRBD1
CDR3 protein: CASSVRQGANTEAFF
CDR3 DNA: TGTGCCAGCAGCGTCAGGCAGGGGGCGAACACTGAAGCTTTCTTT

V gene: TRBV9
clone size: .
CDR3 length: 16
J gene: TRBJ2-2
D gene: TRBD2
CDR3 protein: CASTLREGANTGELFF
CDR3 DNA: TGTGCCAGCACCCTCCGGGAGGGGGCGAACACCGGGGAGCTGTTTTTT

V gene: TRBV7-9
clone size: few
CDR3 length: 15
J gene: TRBJ1-3
D gene: TRBD1
CDR3 protein: CASSRGRLSGNTIYF
CDR3 DNA: TGTGCCAGCAGTAGGGGGCGATTATCTGGAAACACCATATATTTT

V gene: TRBV4-1
clone size: .
CDR3 length: 20
J gene: TRBJ2-2
D gene: TRBD2
CDR3 protein: CASSQVIWERGNANTGELFF
CDR3 DNA: TGCGCCAGCAGCCAAGTTATTTGGGAGCGGGGGAACGCGAACACCGGGGAGCTGTTTTTT

V gene: TRBV2
clone size: few
CDR3 length: 14
J gene: TRBJ2-3
D gene: TRBD2
CDR3 protein: CASSESVSGNTQYF
CDR3 DNA: TGTGCCAGCAGTGAATCGGTTAGCGGGAATACGCAGTATTTT

V gene: TRBV9
clone size: .
CDR3 length: 12
J gene: TRBJ2-2
D gene: .
CDR3 protein: CASSAPFGELFF
CDR3 DNA: TGTGCCAGCAGCGCTCCTTTTGGGGAGCTGTTTTTT

V gene: TRBV7-2
clone size: .
CDR3 length: 17
J gene: TRBJ2-7
D gene: .
CDR3 protein: CASSLPRGVGSSYEQYF
CDR3 DNA: TGTGCCAGCAGCTTACCTCGAGGTGTAGGGAGCTCCTACGAGCAGTACTTC